This record looks at one T cell receptor (beta chain) sequence and its context. The germline CDR1 and CDR2 sequences are LNHDA and SQIVND (reference sequence). CDR3 length equals 15 residues. The V end was cut by 4 bases, the J end by 6 bases, with 18 bases between. The data are from a study of blood T cell repertoires in COVID-19. Study-wide background: Collection of acute and convalescent COVID-19 samples took place in the United States, Italy and Spain. T cells, B-cell-depleted T cells, or PBMCs provided the cDNA or gDNA that served as material.

Original processing methods: Nucleated cell counts were estimated from reference gene primer amplification. Measured with immunoSEQ multiplex PCR; TCRdb has only the in-frame clones, and not every one. Clone size and the V and J calls come from that table; the DNA yielded D and trimming. The data show approximately 140,000 clones, 88% seen once. The TCR was taken from a human donor in a cohort sampled during active COVID-19. The sequenced sample consisted of peripheral blood. The chain carries TRBV19 and TRBJ1-1; possibly TRBD1 for D (5 bases). The CDR3 DNA reads as TGTGCCAGTAGTACCACCTTTGTAGGGGTCGCTGAAGCTTTCTTT. Its translation is CASSTTFVGVAEAFF.